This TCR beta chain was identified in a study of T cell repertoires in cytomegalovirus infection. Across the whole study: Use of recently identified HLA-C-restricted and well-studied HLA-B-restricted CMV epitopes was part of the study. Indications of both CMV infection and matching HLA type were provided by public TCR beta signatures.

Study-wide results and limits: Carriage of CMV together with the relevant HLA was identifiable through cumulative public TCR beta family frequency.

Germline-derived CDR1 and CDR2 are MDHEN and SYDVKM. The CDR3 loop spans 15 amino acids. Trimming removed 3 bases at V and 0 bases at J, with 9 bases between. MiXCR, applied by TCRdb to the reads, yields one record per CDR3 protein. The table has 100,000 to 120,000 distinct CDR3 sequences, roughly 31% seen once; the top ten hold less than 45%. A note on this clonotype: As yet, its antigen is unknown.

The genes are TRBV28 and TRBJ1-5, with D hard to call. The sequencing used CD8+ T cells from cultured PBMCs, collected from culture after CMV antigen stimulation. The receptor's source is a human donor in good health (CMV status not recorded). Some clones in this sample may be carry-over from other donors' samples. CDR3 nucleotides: TGTGCCAGCAGTTTGATCAGGACTAGCAATCAGCCCCAGCATTTT. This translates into CASSLIRTSNQPQHF.